Each of the 10 T cell receptor beta chains below was sequenced from the same sample in a study of blood T cell repertoires in COVID-19. Only in-frame clones appear in the TCRdb table, and some are missing; sequencing was by immunoSEQ multiplex PCR. The repertoire holds under 120,000 clones, with roughly four fifths as singletons. The specimen sequenced was peripheral blood. The receptor source for this set is a man in his 70s with active or convalescent COVID-19.

The chain links TRBV24-1 to TRBJ1-2; 7 positions agree with TRBD1. There are 16 residues in the CDR3. Germline CDR1 is KGHDR and CDR2 is SFDVKD. The junction had 13 bases not matched to a gene; V was cut back by 4 bases and J by 6 bases. The CDR3 DNA sequence: TGTGCCACCAGTGACCACCACAGGGGTGGATTGGATGGCTACACCTTC. This gives the protein CATSDHHRGGLDGYTF.

This chain connects TRBV13 to TRBJ2-3, with TRBD2 matching over 12 bases. Per the germline V gene, CDR1 is PRHDT and CDR2 is FYEKMQ (reference sequence). This CDR3 has 17 residues. J lost 0 bases, V lost 3 bases, and 4 bases had no gene match. The DNA of the CDR3 is TGTGCCAGCAGCTTGAGACTAGCGGGAGTAAGCACAGATACGCAGTATTTT. Translation: CASSLRLAGVSTDTQYF.

The genes are TRBV11-2 and TRBJ2-5, with TRBD2 matching over 13 bases. The J segment lost 5 bases and the V segment lost 6 bases, leaving 6 bases of the junction unmatched. CDR1 and CDR2 (germline): SGHAT, FQNNGV. The CDR3 consists of 15 residues. DNA for the CDR3: TGTGCCAGCAGGGGACTAGCGGGGTTGAGGGAGACCCAGTACTTC. This codes for CASRGLAGLRETQYF.

The V call is TRBV6-5, the J call TRBJ1-1, with D tentatively TRBD1 (5 bases). The CDR3 has 14 residues. CDR1 is MNHEY, CDR2 SVGAGI, per germline. Trimming shortened V by 5 bases and J by 0 bases, and 10 bases separated the two germline ends. DNA for the CDR3: TGTGCCAGCAGTCCACAGGTTTTGAACACTGAAGCTTTCTTT. This translates into CASSPQVLNTEAFF.

V gene TRBV5-1 combines with J gene TRBJ1-2, with 11 positions matching TRBD1. Looked up from germline, CDR1 is SGHRS and CDR2 is YFSETQ. V shed 0 bases, J shed 1 base, and the junction held 5 bases outside the gene matches. This CDR3 comprises 17 residues. The CDR3 here is CASSLAPGQGVNYGYTF. The CDR3 region has the DNA TGCGCCAGCAGCTTGGCCCCGGGACAGGGGGTTAACTATGGCTACACCTTC.

This clone was seen once. The rearrangement uses TRBV9 and TRBJ1-1, with a tentative D call TRBD1 (5 bases). V lost 3 bases to trimming and J lost 0 bases, with 12 bases between them. CDR3 length equals 15 residues. Germline assignment: CDR1 SGDLS and CDR2 YYNGEE. The DNA for the CDR3 is TGTGCCAGCAGCGCCTCCAAGGGGATGAACACTGAAGCTTTCTTT. Translated: CASSASKGMNTEAFF.

In its sample, this clone was seen once. This sequence joins TRBV6-6 and TRBJ1-1, with 8 bases fitting TRBD1. V gave up 10 bases and J gave up 3 bases; unmatched junction bases: 10. Germline-derived CDR1 and CDR2 are MNHNY and SVGAGI (reference sequence). The CDR3 length is 14 residues. DNA of the CDR3: TGTGCCATACAGGGGGGTAGCTTCTACACTGAAGCTTTCTTT. Protein: CAIQGGSFYTEAFF.

This chain connects TRBV19 to TRBJ1-1, with 7 bases fitting TRBD1. The CDR3 totals 15 residues. J gave up 2 bases and V 5 bases, and 8 bases lay outside the gene matches. Germline V gene sequence: CDR1 LNHDA, CDR2 SQIVND (reference sequence). The CDR3 coding sequence is TGTGCCAGTAGTGCCTGGACAGGAGGAAACACTGAAGCTTTCTTT. Its translation: CASSAWTGGNTEAFF.

The chain is built from TRBV7-9 and TRBJ2-3, with a possible D match to TRBD2 (5 bases). The germline V gene encodes CDR1 SEHNR and CDR2 FQNEAQ (reference sequence). V lost 5 bases to trimming and J lost 8 bases, with 14 bases between them. This CDR3 has 13 amino acids. The CDR3 region is CASSPSLAGTQYF. The CDR3 DNA is TGTGCCAGCAGCCCATCTCTAGCCGGTACGCAGTATTTT.

Remarks on this clone: Other DNA sequences from this sample encode an identical CDR3 as well. This sequence joins TRBV10-3 and TRBJ1-5; 7 nucleotides align to TRBD1. The CDR3 consists of 13 residues. The V gene's germline CDR1 is ENHRY and CDR2 SYGVKD. V was clipped by 6 bases and J by 5 bases; unmatched bases: 4. In DNA form, the CDR3 reads TGTGCCATCAGCCTCGACAGGGATCAGCCCCAGCATTTT. This codes for CAISLDRDQPQHF.